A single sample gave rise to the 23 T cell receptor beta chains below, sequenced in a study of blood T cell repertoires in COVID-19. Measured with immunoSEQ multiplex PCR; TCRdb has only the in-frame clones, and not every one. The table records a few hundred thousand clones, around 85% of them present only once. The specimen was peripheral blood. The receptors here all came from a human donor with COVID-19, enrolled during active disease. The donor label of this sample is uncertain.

Here the CDR3 DNA reads TGTGCTAGTGGTTTGGTAACAGCGGGACGCAATGAGCAGTTCTTC. It codes for CASGLVTAGRNEQFF. V and J are TRBV12-5 and TRBJ2-1; TRBD2 matches at 7 bases. The trim removed 0 bases at V and 6 bases at J, leaving 5 bases unmatched. Germline V gene lookup returns CDR1 LGHNT and CDR2 FRNRAP. CDR3 length equals 15 residues.

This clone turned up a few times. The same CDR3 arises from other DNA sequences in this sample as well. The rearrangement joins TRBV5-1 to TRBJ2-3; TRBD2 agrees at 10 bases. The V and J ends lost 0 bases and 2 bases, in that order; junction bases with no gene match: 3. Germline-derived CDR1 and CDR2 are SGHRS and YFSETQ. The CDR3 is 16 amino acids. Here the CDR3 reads CASSLATSGTTDTQYF. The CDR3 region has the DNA TGCGCCAGCAGCTTGGCCACTAGCGGGACCACAGATACGCAGTATTTT. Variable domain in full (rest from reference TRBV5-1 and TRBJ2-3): KAGVTQTPRYLIKTRGQQVTLSCSPISGHRSVSWYQQTPGQGLQFLFEYFSETQRNKGNFPGRFSGRQFSNSRSEMNVSTLELGDSALYLCASSLATSGTTDTQYFGPGTRLTVL.

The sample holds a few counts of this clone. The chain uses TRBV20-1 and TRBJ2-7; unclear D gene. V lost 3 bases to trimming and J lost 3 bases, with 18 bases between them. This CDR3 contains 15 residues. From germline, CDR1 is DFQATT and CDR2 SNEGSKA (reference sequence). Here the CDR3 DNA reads TGCAGTGCTAGTACTCTTTCTAGGCTAAACTACGAGCAGTACTTC. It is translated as CSASTLSRLNYEQYF.

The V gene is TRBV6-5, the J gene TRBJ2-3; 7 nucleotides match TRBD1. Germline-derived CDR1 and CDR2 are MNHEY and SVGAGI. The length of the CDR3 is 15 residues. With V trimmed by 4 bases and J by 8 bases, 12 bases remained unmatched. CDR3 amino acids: CASSSTGALGVTQYF. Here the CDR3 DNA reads TGTGCCAGCAGTTCCACAGGGGCCCTCGGAGTTACGCAGTATTTT.

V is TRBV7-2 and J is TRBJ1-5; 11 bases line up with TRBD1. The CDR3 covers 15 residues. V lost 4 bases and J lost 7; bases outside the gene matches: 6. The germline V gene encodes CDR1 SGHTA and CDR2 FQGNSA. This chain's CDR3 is CASSYGTGGHQPQHF. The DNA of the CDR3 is TGTGCCAGCAGCTACGGGACAGGGGGACACCAGCCCCAGCATTTT. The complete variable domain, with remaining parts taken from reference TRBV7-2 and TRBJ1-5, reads GAGVSQSPSNKVTEKGKDVELRCDPISGHTALYWYRQSLGQGLEFLIYFQGNSAPDKSGLPSDRFSAERTGGSVSTLTIQRTQQEDSAVYLCASSYGTGGHQPQHFGDGTRLSIL.

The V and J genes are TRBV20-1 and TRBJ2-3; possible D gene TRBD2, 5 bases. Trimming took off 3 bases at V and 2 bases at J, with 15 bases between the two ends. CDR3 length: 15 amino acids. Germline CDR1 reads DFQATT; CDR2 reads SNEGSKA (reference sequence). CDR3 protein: CSASIRRVSTDTQYF. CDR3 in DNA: TGCAGTGCTAGTATCCGGCGGGTGTCCACAGATACGCAGTATTTT.

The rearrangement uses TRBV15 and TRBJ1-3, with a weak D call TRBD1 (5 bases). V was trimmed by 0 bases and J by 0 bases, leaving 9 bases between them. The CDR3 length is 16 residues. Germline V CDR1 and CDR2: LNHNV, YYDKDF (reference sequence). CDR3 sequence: CATSRDQGASGNTIYF. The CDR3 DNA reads TGTGCCACCAGCAGAGATCAAGGGGCCTCTGGAAACACCATATATTTT.

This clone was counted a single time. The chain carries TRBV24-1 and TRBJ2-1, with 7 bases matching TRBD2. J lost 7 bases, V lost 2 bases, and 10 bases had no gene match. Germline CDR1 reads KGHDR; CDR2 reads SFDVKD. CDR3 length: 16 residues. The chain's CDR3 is CATSDSGAGEVNEQFF. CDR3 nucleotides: TGTGCCACCAGTGATTCCGGGGCGGGAGAAGTTAATGAGCAGTTCTTC.

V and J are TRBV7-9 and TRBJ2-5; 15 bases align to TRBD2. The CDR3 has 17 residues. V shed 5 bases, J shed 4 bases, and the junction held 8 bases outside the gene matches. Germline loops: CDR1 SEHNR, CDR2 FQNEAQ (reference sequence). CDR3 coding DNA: TGTGCCAGCAGCCTGGGACTAGCGGGAGGTGGGCGAGAGACCCAGTACTTC. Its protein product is CASSLGLAGGGRETQYF. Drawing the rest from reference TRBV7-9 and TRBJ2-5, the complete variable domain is DTGVSQNPRHKITKRGQNVTFRCDPISEHNRLYWYRQTLGQGPEFLTYFQNEAQLEKSRLLSDRFSAERPKGSFSTLEIQRTEQGDSAMYLCASSLGLAGGGRETQYFGPGTRLLVL.

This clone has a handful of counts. The CDR3 sequence is CASSLIGTSEKLFF. CDR3 bases: TGTGCCAGCAGCTTGATCGGGACTTCTGAAAAACTGTTTTTT. The chain is built from TRBV5-4 and TRBJ1-4; tentatively, D is TRBD1 (5 bases). With 1 base removed from V and 7 bases from J, the gap between germline ends came to 11 bases. This CDR3 is 14 amino acids long. Germline CDR1 is SGHNT and CDR2 is YYREEE (reference sequence).

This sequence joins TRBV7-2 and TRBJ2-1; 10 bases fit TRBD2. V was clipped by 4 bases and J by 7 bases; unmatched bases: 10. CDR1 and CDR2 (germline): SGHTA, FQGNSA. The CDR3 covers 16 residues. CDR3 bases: TGTGCCAGCAGCTCGGCTAGCGGGAGAACAGGGAATGAGCAGTTCTTC. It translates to CASSSASGRTGNEQFF.

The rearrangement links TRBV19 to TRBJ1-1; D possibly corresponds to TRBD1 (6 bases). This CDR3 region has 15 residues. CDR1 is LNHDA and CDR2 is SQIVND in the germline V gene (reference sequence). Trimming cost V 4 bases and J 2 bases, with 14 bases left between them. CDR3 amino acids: CASSTYRVGNTEAFF. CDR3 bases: TGTGCCAGTAGTACCTACAGGGTCGGCAACACTGAAGCTTTCTTT.

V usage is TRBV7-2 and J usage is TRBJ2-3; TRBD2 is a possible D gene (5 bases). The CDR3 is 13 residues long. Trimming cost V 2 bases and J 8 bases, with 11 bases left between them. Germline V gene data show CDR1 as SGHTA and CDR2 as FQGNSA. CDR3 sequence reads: CASSLPGKGTQYF. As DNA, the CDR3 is TGTGCCAGCAGCTTACCGGGGAAGGGTACGCAGTATTTT.

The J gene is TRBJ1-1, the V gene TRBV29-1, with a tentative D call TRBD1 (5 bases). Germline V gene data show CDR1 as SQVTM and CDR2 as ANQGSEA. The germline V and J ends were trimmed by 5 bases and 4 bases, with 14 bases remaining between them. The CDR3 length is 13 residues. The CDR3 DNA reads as TGCAGCGTTTCAGGGACTCAAGGCACTGAAGCTTTCTTT. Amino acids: CSVSGTQGTEAFF.

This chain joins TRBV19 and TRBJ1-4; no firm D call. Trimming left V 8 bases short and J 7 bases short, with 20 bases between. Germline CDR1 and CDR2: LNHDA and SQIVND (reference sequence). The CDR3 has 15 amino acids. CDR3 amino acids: CASSPREWVGEKLFF. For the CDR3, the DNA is TGTGCCAGTTCCCCCCGGGAATGGGTCGGTGAAAAACTGTTTTTT. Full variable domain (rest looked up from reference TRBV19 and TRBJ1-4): DGGITQSPKYLFRKEGQNVTLSCEQNLNHDAMYWYRQDPGQGLRLIYYSQIVNDFQKGDIAEGYSVSREKKESFPLTVTSAQKNPTAFYLCASSPREWVGEKLFFGSGTQLSVL.

CDR3 loop: CASSPDRVGGYTF. In DNA form, the CDR3 reads TGTGCCAGCAGCCCCGACAGGGTGGGGGGCTACACCTTC. The chain has TRBV7-2 and TRBJ1-2; 7 bases agree with TRBD1. CDR3 length: 13 amino acids. Losses at the gene ends were 5 bases for V and 8 bases for J; bases not matched to a gene: 8. Germline-derived CDR1 and CDR2 are SGHTA and FQGNSA. Drawing the rest from reference TRBV7-2 and TRBJ1-2, the complete variable domain is GAGVSQSPSNKVTEKGKDVELRCDPISGHTALYWYRQSLGQGLEFLIYFQGNSAPDKSGLPSDRFSAERTGGSVSTLTIQRTQQEDSAVYLCASSPDRVGGYTFGSGTRLTVV.

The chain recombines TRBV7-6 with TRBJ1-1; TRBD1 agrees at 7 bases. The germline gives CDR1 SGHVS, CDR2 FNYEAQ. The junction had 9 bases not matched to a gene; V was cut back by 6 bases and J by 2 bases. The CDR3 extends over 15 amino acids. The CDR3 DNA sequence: TGTGCCAGCAGGCGTGGGACAGCCCTAAACACTGAAGCTTTCTTT. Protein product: CASRRGTALNTEAFF.

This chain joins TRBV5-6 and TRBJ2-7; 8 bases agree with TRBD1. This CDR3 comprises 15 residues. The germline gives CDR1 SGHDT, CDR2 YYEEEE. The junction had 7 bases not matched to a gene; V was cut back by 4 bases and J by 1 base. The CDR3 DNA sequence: TGTGCCAGCAGCAGGGTAGGGACAGGATCCTACGAGCAGTACTTC. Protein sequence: CASSRVGTGSYEQYF.

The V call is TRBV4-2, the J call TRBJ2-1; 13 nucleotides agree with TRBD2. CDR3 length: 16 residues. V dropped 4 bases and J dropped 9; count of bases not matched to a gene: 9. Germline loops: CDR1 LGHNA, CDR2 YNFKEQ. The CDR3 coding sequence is TGTGCCAGCAGCCCCCGGACTAGCGGGAGTTTTGGTGAGCAGTTCTTC. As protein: CASSPRTSGSFGEQFF.

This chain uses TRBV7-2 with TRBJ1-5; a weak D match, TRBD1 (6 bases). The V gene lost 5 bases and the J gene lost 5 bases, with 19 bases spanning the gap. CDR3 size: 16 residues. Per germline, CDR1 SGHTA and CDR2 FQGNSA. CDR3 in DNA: TGTGCCAGCAGCCCTAGGGCCGCAGGGGCGCATCAGCCCCAGCATTTT. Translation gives CASSPRAAGAHQPQHF.

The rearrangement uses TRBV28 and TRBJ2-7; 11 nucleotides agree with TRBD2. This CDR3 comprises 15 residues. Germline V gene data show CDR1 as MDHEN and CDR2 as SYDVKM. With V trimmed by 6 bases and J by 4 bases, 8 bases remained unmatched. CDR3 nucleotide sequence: TGTGCCAGCAGAGCCTCACTAGCGGGAGAGTACGAGCAGTACTTC. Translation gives CASRASLAGEYEQYF.

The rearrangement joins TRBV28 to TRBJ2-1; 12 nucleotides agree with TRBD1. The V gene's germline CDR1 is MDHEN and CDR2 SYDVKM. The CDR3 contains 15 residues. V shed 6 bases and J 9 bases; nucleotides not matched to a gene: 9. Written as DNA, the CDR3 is TGTGCCAGCAGCCCAACGGGACAGGGGGCGGTTGAGCAGTTCTTC. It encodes CASSPTGQGAVEQFF.

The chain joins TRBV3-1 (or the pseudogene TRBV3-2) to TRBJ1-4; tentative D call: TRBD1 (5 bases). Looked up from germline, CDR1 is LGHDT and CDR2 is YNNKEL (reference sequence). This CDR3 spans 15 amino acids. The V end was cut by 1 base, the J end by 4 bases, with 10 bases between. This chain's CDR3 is CASSQVPGNNEKLFF. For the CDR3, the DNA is TGTGCCAGCAGCCAAGTGCCAGGGAATAATGAAAAACTGTTTTTT.